Listed here are 25 T cell receptor beta chains from one sample, sequenced in a study of T-cell reconstitution after alpha-beta-depleted transplantation in children. The authors prepared the TCRbeta library with unique molecular identifiers. MiXCR, run by TCRdb on the PCR reads, gives a single entry per CDR3 protein. The table has 440,000 or so distinct CDR3 sequences, 43% seen once; the top ten hold around 29%. Source: PBMCs, taken before TCRalphabeta/CD19-depleted stem cell transplant. The receptors come from a girl aged 2-9 years with aplastic anemia, due to receive a stem cell transplant.

This chain links TRBV11-2 with TRBJ2-1, with 13 bases fitting TRBD2. This CDR3 is built from 16 residues. The germline CDR1 and CDR2 sequences are SGHAT and FQNNGV. Germline trimming cut 5 bases from V and 6 bases from J; bases unmatched to any gene: 7. The DNA for the CDR3 is TGTGCCAGCAGCCACCGCTGGACTAGCGGGGGCAATGAGCAGTTCTTC. It translates to CASSHRWTSGGNEQFF.

The table lists this clonotype with a few counts. The V call is TRBV24-1, the J call TRBJ2-7; 12 bases agree with TRBD1. This CDR3 spans 18 amino acids. Germline loops: CDR1 KGHDR, CDR2 SFDVKD. V was clipped by 7 bases and J by 2 bases; unmatched bases: 14. CDR3 region: CATRCRDRGLLPAYEQYF. DNA of the CDR3: TGTGCCACCAGGTGCAGGGACAGGGGGCTTTTGCCAGCCTACGAGCAGTACTTC.

The chain links TRBV18 to TRBJ2-4; D gene unclear. This CDR3 is built from 16 residues. Trimming removed 3 bases at V and 4 bases at J, with 16 bases between. Germline V gene data show CDR1 as KGHSH and CDR2 as LQKENI. CDR3 in amino acids: CASSPERPHAKNIQYF. As DNA, the CDR3 is TGTGCCAGCTCACCCGAACGCCCGCATGCGAAAAACATTCAGTACTTC.

The genes are TRBV5-5 and TRBJ2-7; TRBD1 is a possible D gene (6 bases). This CDR3 comprises 14 residues. V lost 2 bases and J 2 bases, leaving 11 bases between the germline ends. Germline-derived CDR1 and CDR2 are SGHKS and YYEKEE (reference sequence). CDR3 in amino acids: CASSLGDITYEQYF. The CDR3 DNA follows: TGTGCCAGCAGCTTAGGGGACATTACCTACGAGCAGTACTTC.

V and J are TRBV7-6 and TRBJ2-5; 8 positions agree with TRBD2. J was trimmed by 5 bases and V by 6 bases; bases with no gene match: 14. The CDR3 sequence is 16 residues long. Germline V gene data show CDR1 as SGHVS and CDR2 as FNYEAQ. The CDR3 spells CASSYQLAAAYETQYF. The CDR3 nucleotides are TGTGCCAGCAGTTACCAACTAGCGGCAGCCTATGAGACCCAGTACTTC.

This chain uses TRBV10-3 with TRBJ2-1; 11 nucleotides align to TRBD2. This CDR3 contains 18 residues. Germline lookup yields CDR1 ENHRY and CDR2 SYGVKD. With 7 bases clipped from V and 3 bases from J, the junction kept 14 bases outside the gene matches. The CDR3 DNA follows: TGTGCCATCAATGGGCTCGATAGCGGGAGGGAGTTCTACAATGAGCAGTTCTTC. This translates into CAINGLDSGREFYNEQFF.

The chain joins TRBV28 to TRBJ2-3, with D possibly being TRBD1 (6 bases). The CDR3 runs to 15 residues. The V end was cut by 6 bases, the J end by 2 bases, with 15 bases between. Germline V CDR1 and CDR2: MDHEN, SYDVKM. The CDR3 sequence: CASRSGTRFTDTQYF. CDR3 bases: TGTGCCAGCAGATCCGGGACACGTTTCACAGATACGCAGTATTTT.

The rearrangement uses TRBV4-1 and TRBJ2-2, with unresolved D. From germline, CDR1 is MGHRA and CDR2 YSYEKL. The CDR3 sequence is 13 residues long. The V and J ends lost 2 bases and 4 bases respectively, with 5 bases between them. For the CDR3, the DNA is TGCGCCAGCAGCCAACTGGGCACCGGGGAGCTGTTTTTT. Translating it yields CASSQLGTGELFF.

V and J are TRBV4-2 and TRBJ1-4; D gene ambiguous. There are 16 residues in the CDR3. Germline CDR1 LGHNA, CDR2 YNFKEQ. The ends were cut back, 0 bases at V and 6 bases at J, with 14 bases in the middle. In nucleotides, the CDR3 is TGTGCCAGCAGCCAAGAGGCCCGATACGACCATGAAAAACTGTTTTTT. Translating gives CASSQEARYDHEKLFF.

The chain carries TRBV29-1 and TRBJ2-3; tentative D call: TRBD1 (6 bases). Germline CDR1 is SQVTM and CDR2 is ANQGSEA. The CDR3 consists of 14 residues. V dropped 4 bases and J dropped 5 bases, with 16 bases sitting between them. The CDR3 DNA sequence: TGCAGCGTTGTGACAGGTACTATAGGAGATACGCAGTATTTT. Its protein product is CSVVTGTIGDTQYF.

This sequence joins TRBV7-9 and TRBJ2-3; 14 positions match TRBD2. This CDR3 is 16 amino acids long. Germline V gives CDR1 SEHNR, CDR2 FQNEAQ (reference sequence). The junction had 5 bases not matched to a gene; V was cut back by 4 bases and J by 5 bases. The CDR3 DNA sequence: TGTGCCAGCAGCTCGGGACTAGCGGGAGTTAAAGATACGCAGTATTTT. Amino acid sequence: CASSSGLAGVKDTQYF.

The genes are TRBV28 and TRBJ2-1; 9 bases are shared with TRBD2. The CDR3 consists of 19 residues. Germline V lookup: CDR1 MDHEN, CDR2 SYDVKM. V shed 11 bases, J shed 0 bases, and the junction held 20 bases outside the gene matches. CDR3 DNA sequence: TGTGCCTTCTGTTTAGGGGCGGGAGGGGCGACCTTCTCCTACAATGAGCAGTTCTTC. Translation: CAFCLGAGGATFSYNEQFF. The whole variable domain, remainder taken from reference TRBV28 and TRBJ2-1, is DVKVTQSSRYLVKRTGEKVFLECVQDMDHENMFWYRQDPGLGLRLIYFSYDVKMKEKGDIPEGYSVSREKKERFSLILESASTNQTSMYLCAFCLGAGGATFSYNEQFFGPGTRLTVL.

This clonotype has at least ten counts. The rearrangement joins TRBV5-1 to TRBJ2-3; TRBD1 is a possible D gene (6 bases). The germline V gene has CDR1 SGHRS and CDR2 YFSETQ. This CDR3 comprises 15 residues. V shed 1 base and J shed 1 base, with 10 bases lying between them. CDR3 sequence (DNA): TGCGCCAGCAGCTTGTTCGCAGGGGGCACAGATACGCAGTATTTT. It codes for CASSLFAGGTDTQYF.

This clonotype was counted many times. The V call is TRBV7-2, the J call TRBJ2-1, with no clear D. CDR1 and CDR2 from the germline V gene are SGHTA and FQGNSA. Trimming shortened V by 6 bases and J by 0 bases, and 12 bases separated the two germline ends. This CDR3 is built from 15 residues. The CDR3 here is CASSPFLSSYNEQFF. The CDR3 coding sequence is TGTGCCAGCAGTCCCTTCCTAAGCTCCTACAATGAGCAGTTCTTC.

This clonotype was seen at least ten times. The genes are TRBV7-2 and TRBJ2-7; TRBD2 matches at 10 bases. Germline loops: CDR1 SGHTA, CDR2 FQGNSA. V trimming: 5 bases; J trimming: 1 base; junction bases outside the gene matches: 8. The CDR3 loop spans 16 amino acids. The CDR3 is CASSAGLAVKSYEQYF. CDR3 coding DNA: TGTGCCAGCAGCGCCGGACTAGCGGTAAAATCCTACGAGCAGTACTTC.

The chain has TRBV6-6 and TRBJ1-2; no firm D call. The germline gives CDR1 MNHNY, CDR2 SVGAGI (reference sequence). V was pared by 5 bases and J by 5 bases, with 12 bases between. The CDR3 has 13 amino acids. CDR3: CASSLPSPYGYTF. The CDR3 region has the DNA TGTGCCAGCAGTCTCCCTAGCCCTTATGGCTACACCTTC.

The genes are TRBV20-1 and TRBJ2-7, with 10 bases identical to TRBD1. With 5 bases clipped from V and 3 bases from J, the junction kept 7 bases outside the gene matches. This CDR3 comprises 14 residues. Per germline, CDR1 DFQATT and CDR2 SNEGSKA (reference sequence). The CDR3 spells CSAGLGTGVYEQYF. The CDR3 DNA reads TGCAGTGCTGGGCTAGGGACAGGGGTCTACGAGCAGTACTTC.

The J gene is TRBJ2-3, the V gene TRBV4-1; the D gene is possibly TRBD2 (5 bases). The CDR3 is made up of 16 amino acids. CDR1 and CDR2 from the germline V gene are MGHRA and YSYEKL. V lost 1 base and J lost 3, with 14 bases in between. CDR3 region: CASSQVRARMTDTQYF. The CDR3 DNA sequence: TGCGCCAGCAGCCAAGTGAGGGCGAGAATGACAGATACGCAGTATTTT.

V and J are TRBV7-8 and TRBJ1-1; 11 bases map to TRBD1. CDR3 length: 15 residues. Germline CDR1 and CDR2: SGHVS and FQNEAQ. V was pared by 1 base and J by 11 bases, with 9 bases of the junction left unmatched. The CDR3 loop reads CASSLVDRGPPTAFF. DNA for the CDR3: TGTGCCAGCAGCTTAGTGGACAGGGGGCCTCCGACGGCTTTCTTT.

The chain couples TRBV28 to TRBJ2-5; 8 bases line up with TRBD2. V dropped 4 bases and J dropped 4; count of bases not matched to a gene: 2. CDR3 size: 13 residues. Germline CDR1 MDHEN, CDR2 SYDVKM. The CDR3 bases are TGTGCCAGCAGTTGGACTAGCACAGAGACCCAGTACTTC. It translates to CASSWTSTETQYF.

This clonotype was observed at least ten times. This sequence joins TRBV20-1 and TRBJ2-2; 8 nucleotides line up with TRBD1. The CDR3 sequence is 15 residues long. V lost 6 bases and J lost 2; bases outside the gene matches: 8. Germline CDR1 is DFQATT and CDR2 is SNEGSKA (reference sequence). In DNA, the CDR3 is TGCAGTGCCCCCGGGCAGGGGGCTAACACCGGGGAGCTGTTTTTT. It specifies CSAPGQGANTGELFF.

V and J are TRBV5-1 and TRBJ2-7, with 13 bases that match TRBD2. With 4 bases clipped from V and 3 bases from J, the junction kept 4 bases outside the gene matches. This CDR3 is 15 amino acids long. CDR1 is SGHRS, CDR2 YFSETQ, per germline. CDR3 sequence (DNA): TGCGCCAGCAGCCGAGGGACTAGCGGGGACTACGAGCAGTACTTC. This gives the protein CASSRGTSGDYEQYF.

The chain employs TRBV6-1 and TRBJ2-3, with a tentative D call TRBD1 (6 bases). Germline loops: CDR1 MNHNS, CDR2 SASEGT. V was trimmed by 8 bases and J by 1 base, leaving 16 bases between them. The CDR3 extends over 15 amino acids. CDR3: CASSPSEGGTDTQYF. CDR3 nucleotides: TGTGCCAGCTCGCCTTCCGAGGGGGGCACAGATACGCAGTATTTT.

In its sample, this clonotype was seen a few times. The rearrangement joins TRBV2 to TRBJ2-7, with D unclear. V dropped 3 bases and J dropped 6 bases, with 15 bases sitting between them. Germline CDR1 reads SNHLY; CDR2 reads FYNNEI. CDR3 size: 14 residues. CDR3 region: CASSDLVQAGEQYF. CDR3 in DNA: TGTGCCAGCAGTGATCTGGTCCAAGCCGGCGAGCAGTACTTC.

This clonotype was seen once. The chain employs TRBV7-3 and TRBJ1-1, with a tentative D call TRBD1 (5 bases). The CDR3 has 13 residues. Germline CDR1 reads SGHTA; CDR2 reads FQGTGA. V lost 2 bases and J lost 8, with 12 bases in between. CDR3 sequence: CASSLGTYREAFF. CDR3 in DNA: TGTGCCAGCAGCTTAGGGACCTACAGGGAAGCTTTCTTT.